The clone carrying this TCR beta chain was observed a single time. The data are from a study of blood T cell repertoires in COVID-19. At the level of the study: The samples span acute and convalescent COVID-19 from the United States, Italy and Spain. PBMCs, B-cell-depleted T cells, or T cells provided the cDNA or gDNA that made up the material.

Trimming took off 4 bases at V and 4 bases at J, with 9 bases between the two ends. Germline loops: CDR1 SGHDT, CDR2 YYEEEE. The CDR3 is made up of 13 amino acids. Followed over time, Seattle patients had been enrolled while infection was active. In the authors' methods: Scientists estimated how many nucleated cells there were by amplifying reference gene primers. Measured with immunoSEQ multiplex PCR; TCRdb has only the in-frame clones, and not every one. Clone size and the V and J calls come from that table; the DNA yielded D and trimming. The table has hundreds of thousands of clones, 75% to 85% seen once.

The chain carries TRBV5-6 and TRBJ1-5, with D possibly being TRBD1 (6 bases). The source material was peripheral blood. This TCR was sampled from a woman in her thirties with COVID-19, enrolled during active disease. The CDR3 here is CASSTQGNQPQHF. The CDR3 bases are TGTGCCAGCAGCACACAGGGAAATCAGCCCCAGCATTTT.